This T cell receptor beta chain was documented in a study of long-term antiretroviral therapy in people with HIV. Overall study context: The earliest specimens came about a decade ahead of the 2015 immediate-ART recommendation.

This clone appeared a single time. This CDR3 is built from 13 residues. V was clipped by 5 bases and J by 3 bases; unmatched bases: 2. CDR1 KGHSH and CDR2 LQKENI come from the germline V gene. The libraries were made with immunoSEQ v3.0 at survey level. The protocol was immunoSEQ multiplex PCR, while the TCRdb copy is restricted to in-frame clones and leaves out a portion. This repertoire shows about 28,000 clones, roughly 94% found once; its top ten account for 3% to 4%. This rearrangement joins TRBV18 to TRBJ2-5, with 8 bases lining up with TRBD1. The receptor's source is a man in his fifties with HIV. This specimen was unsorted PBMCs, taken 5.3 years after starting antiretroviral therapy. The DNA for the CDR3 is TGTGCCAGCTCATTGGACAGGGAAGAGACCCAGTACTTC. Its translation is CASSLDREETQYF.